A selection of T cell receptor beta chains follows, all from one sample in a study of shared clonotypes between healthy human individuals. Clones were sequenced by immunoSEQ multiplex PCR, and TCRdb holds only the in-frame ones, with some missing. There are 700,000 to 950,000 clones in the sample; around 96% occur only once, and less than 0.3% lies in the top ten. Sequences were obtained from naive CD8+ T cells sorted from blood. Receptors were obtained from a man younger than 40 in good health. CDR3s include the opening cysteine and the closing phenylalanine or tryptophan. D genes are given only for firm matches. Clone size is stated in some rows and not others, as once, few, many or a class when expanded.

cdr3_nt cdr3_aa clone_size j_call d_call v_call
TGCGCCAGCAGCTTGGCAGTGACGGCGGGTGAAAAACTGTTTTTT CASSLAVTAGEKLFF . TRBJ1-4 . TRBV5-1
TGTGCCAGTTCCCAACTAGCAGCAAGCTCCTACAATGAGCAGTTCTTC CASSQLAASSYNEQFF . TRBJ2-1 . TRBV27
TGTGCCAGCAGCCGAGAAGCCCCTACCTACAATGAGCAGTTCTTC CASSREAPTYNEQFF . TRBJ2-1 . TRBV7-6
TGTGCCAGCAGTGGGGACAGCGAATATAGCAATCAGCCCCAGCATTTT CASSGDSEYSNQPQHF . TRBJ1-5 TRBD1 TRBV27
TGTGCCAGCAGTTTATCAGGCAGGGGGATGAACCTAGTCTATGGCTACACCTTC CASSLSGRGMNLVYGYTF . TRBJ1-2 TRBD1 TRBV27
TGTGCCAGTAGTATTACAGAGAACATAAGCAATCAGCCCCAGCATTTT CASSITENISNQPQHF . TRBJ1-5 . TRBV19
TGCAGCGTTGAAATTGTTATGTATAGCGGGAGGGTGAACTTGGGCTCCTACAATGAGCAGTTCTTC CSVEIVMYSGRVNLGSYNEQFF . TRBJ2-1 TRBD2 TRBV29-1
TGTGCCAGCAGCGATAGCGGGAAGTGGACCGGGGAGCTGTTTTTT CASSDSGKWTGELFF . TRBJ2-2 TRBD2 TRBV7-9
TGTGCCAGCAGTTTATCGGGACCCAATACGCAGTATTTT CASSLSGPNTQYF . TRBJ2-3 . TRBV27
TGTGCCAGCAGTTCCAAGCCGCGACAGGGGCAATATAGCAATCAGCCCCAGCATTTT CASSSKPRQGQYSNQPQHF . TRBJ1-5 TRBD1 TRBV28
TGTGCCAGCAGTTCTTCCCCCGGGACAGGAATCCGGGATTTT CASSSSPGTGIRDF . TRBJ1-5 TRBD1 TRBV6-6
TGTGCTAGTGGTTTGGGGGACATGAACACCAATGAGCAGTTCTTC CASGLGDMNTNEQFF once TRBJ2-1 . TRBV12-5
TGTGCCAGCAGCGGGGAGGCGCCTTACGAGCAGTACTTC CASSGEAPYEQYF . TRBJ2-7 . TRBV5-4
TGTGCTAGTGGTCCTGGACTAGCGGGGCGCACAGATACGCAGTATTTT CASGPGLAGRTDTQYF . TRBJ2-3 TRBD2 TRBV12-5
TGTGCCAGCTCGCTGGCGGGACTGCACTCCTACGAGCAGTACTTC CASSLAGLHSYEQYF . TRBJ2-7 . TRBV18
TGCGCCAGCAGCCAAGAAGAGGGGGCGAGCAATCAGCCCCAGCATTTT CASSQEEGASNQPQHF . TRBJ1-5 TRBD1 TRBV4-1
TGTGCCAGCAGCCTGAACCCAGGGAACACTGAAGCTTTCTTT CASSLNPGNTEAFF once TRBJ1-1 . TRBV5-5
TGTGCCAGCAGCTTTACTCACAAGTTGGACAGGGTTTGGGAGACCCAGTACTTC CASSFTHKLDRVWETQYF . TRBJ2-5 TRBD1 TRBV7-9
TGTGCCAGCAGTTTTGGGACTAGCGGTCACAATGAGCAGTTCTTC CASSFGTSGHNEQFF . TRBJ2-1 TRBD2 TRBV27
TGTGCCAGTAGTCTAAGCGGGAGGAACGAGCAGTACTTC CASSLSGRNEQYF . TRBJ2-7 TRBD2 TRBV19
TGTGCCAGCAGCTTATATACGTACCAAGAGACCCAGTACTTC CASSLYTYQETQYF . TRBJ2-5 . TRBV11-1
TGTGCCAGCAGCTTAAGTGAGTCCAATGAGCAGTTCTTC CASSLSESNEQFF . TRBJ2-1 . TRBV7-9
TGTGCCAGCAGCCCACAGGGTTTATACCCCACCTACGAGCAGTACTTC CASSPQGLYPTYEQYF . TRBJ2-7 . TRBV11-2
TGTGCCAGCTCACAGGGTTCCGGTCCCTACGAGCAGTACTTC CASSQGSGPYEQYF . TRBJ2-7 . TRBV18
TGCGCCAGCACCGGGACTAGCTCCTACAATGAGCAGTTCTTC CASTGTSSYNEQFF . TRBJ2-1 TRBD2 TRBV10-2
TGTGCCAGCAGCTTCGGACAGGGGTACTCCTACGAGCAGTACTTC CASSFGQGYSYEQYF . TRBJ2-7 TRBD1 TRBV5-5
TGTGCCTGGAATCCAGGGGTTTCCTACGAGCAGTACTTC CAWNPGVSYEQYF . TRBJ2-7 . TRBV30
TGTGCCAGCAGCTTGGGTACGGAGCTGTTTTTT CASSLGTELFF . TRBJ2-2 . TRBV11-2
TGTGCCAGCAGGCAAATTTTTTCAAGGCAGGACAGGAGCTCCTACGAGCAGTACTTC CASRQIFSRQDRSSYEQYF few TRBJ2-7 TRBD1 TRBV28
TGCAGTGCTAAGGGACCTGAGCAGTTCTTC CSAKGPEQFF . TRBJ2-1 . TRBV20-1
TGTGCCAGCAGTGACCCATCCTACGAGCAGTACTTC CASSDPSYEQYF . TRBJ2-7 . TRBV6-4
TGTGCCAGCAGTTTAAACCCCGGGACTCCAAACACCGGGGAGCTGTTTTTT CASSLNPGTPNTGELFF . TRBJ2-2 . TRBV28
TGTGCCAGCAGCCCTGCTCAGGGGAATGAAAAACTGTTTTTT CASSPAQGNEKLFF . TRBJ1-4 . TRBV13
TGCAGCGTTGAAACAGGGGACTCCTATGGCTACACCTTC CSVETGDSYGYTF . TRBJ1-2 TRBD1 TRBV29-1
TGTGCCAGCAGTGAATGGGTATCGGGGGCCAACGTCCTGACTTTC CASSEWVSGANVLTF . TRBJ2-6 . TRBV6-1
TGTGCCAGCAGCTTAACAGGGGGGAATGAGCAGTTCTTC CASSLTGGNEQFF . TRBJ2-1 TRBD1 TRBV7-9
TGTGCCACCAGCAGGGACAGGGGTAGCAATCAGCCCCAGCATTTT CATSRDRGSNQPQHF . TRBJ1-5 TRBD1 TRBV15
TGTGCCTGGAGTTTGCACCAAGCTCGGCTTTCGCAGTACTTC CAWSLHQARLSQYF . TRBJ2-7 . TRBV30
TGTGCCAGCAGCGAGAAATTCGTCTCGACCAAAAACATTCAGTACTTC CASSEKFVSTKNIQYF . TRBJ2-4 . TRBV25-1
TGTGCCATCAGTGAGTTTCGGGAAAACACTGAAGCTTTCTTT CAISEFRENTEAFF . TRBJ1-1 . TRBV10-3
TGTGCCAGCAGCTTATCAGGGAGGGTGGGTGATTGGGTCGACGAGCAGTACTTC CASSLSGRVGDWVDEQYF . TRBJ2-7 TRBD2 TRBV11-2
TGTGCCAGCAGTGGCGGGACTAGCGGCTCCTACGAGCAGTACTTC CASSGGTSGSYEQYF . TRBJ2-7 TRBD2 TRBV27